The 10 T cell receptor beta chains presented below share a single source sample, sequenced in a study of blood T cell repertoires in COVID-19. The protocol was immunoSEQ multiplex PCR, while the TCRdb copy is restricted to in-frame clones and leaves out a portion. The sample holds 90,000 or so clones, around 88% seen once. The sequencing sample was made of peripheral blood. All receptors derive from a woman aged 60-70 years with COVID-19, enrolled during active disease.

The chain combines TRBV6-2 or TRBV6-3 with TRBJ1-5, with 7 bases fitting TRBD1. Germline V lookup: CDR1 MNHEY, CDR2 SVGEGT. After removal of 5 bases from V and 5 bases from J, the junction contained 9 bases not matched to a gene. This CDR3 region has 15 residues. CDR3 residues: CASSRPDRSYQPQHF. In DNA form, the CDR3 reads TGTGCCAGCAGTCGCCCGGACAGGAGTTATCAGCCCCAGCATTTT.

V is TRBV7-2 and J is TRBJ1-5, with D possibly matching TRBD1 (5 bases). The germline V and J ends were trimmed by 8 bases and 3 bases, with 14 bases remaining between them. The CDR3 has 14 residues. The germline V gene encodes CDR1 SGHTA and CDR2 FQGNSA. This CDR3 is CASGTTGPNQPQHF. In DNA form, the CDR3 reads TGTGCCAGCGGTACTACAGGACCCAATCAGCCCCAGCATTTT.

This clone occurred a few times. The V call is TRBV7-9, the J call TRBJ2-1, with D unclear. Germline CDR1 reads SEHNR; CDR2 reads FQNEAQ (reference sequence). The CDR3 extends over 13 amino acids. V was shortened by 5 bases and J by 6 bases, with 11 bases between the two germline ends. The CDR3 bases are TGTGCCAGCAGCCGTAGCAACCGCAATGAGCAGTTCTTC. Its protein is CASSRSNRNEQFF.

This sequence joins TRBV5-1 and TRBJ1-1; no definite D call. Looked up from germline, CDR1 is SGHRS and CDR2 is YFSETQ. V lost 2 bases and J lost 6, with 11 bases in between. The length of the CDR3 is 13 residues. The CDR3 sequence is CASSFSGTPEAFF. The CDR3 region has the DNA TGCGCCAGCAGCTTCTCGGGAACTCCTGAAGCTTTCTTT. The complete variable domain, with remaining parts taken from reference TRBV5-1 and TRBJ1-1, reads KAGVTQTPRYLIKTRGQQVTLSCSPISGHRSVSWYQQTPGQGLQFLFEYFSETQRNKGNFPGRFSGRQFSNSRSEMNVSTLELGDSALYLCASSFSGTPEAFFGQGTRLTVV.

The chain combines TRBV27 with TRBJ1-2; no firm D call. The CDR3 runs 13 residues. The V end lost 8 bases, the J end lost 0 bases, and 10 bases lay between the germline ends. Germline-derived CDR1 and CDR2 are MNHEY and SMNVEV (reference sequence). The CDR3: CASRSGPNYGYTF. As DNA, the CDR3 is TGTGCCAGCCGATCGGGTCCTAACTATGGCTACACCTTC.

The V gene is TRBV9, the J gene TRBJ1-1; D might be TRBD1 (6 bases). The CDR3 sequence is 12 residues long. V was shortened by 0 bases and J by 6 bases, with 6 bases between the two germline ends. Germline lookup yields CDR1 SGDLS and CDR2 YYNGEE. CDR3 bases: TGTGCCAGCAGCGTAGAGGGGGCTGAAGCTTTCTTT. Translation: CASSVEGAEAFF. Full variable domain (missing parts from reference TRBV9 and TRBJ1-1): DSGVTQTPKHLITATGQRVTLRCSPRSGDLSVYWYQQSLDQGLQFLIQYYNGEERAKGNILERFSAQQFPDLHSELNLSSLELGDSALYFCASSVEGAEAFFGQGTRLTVV.

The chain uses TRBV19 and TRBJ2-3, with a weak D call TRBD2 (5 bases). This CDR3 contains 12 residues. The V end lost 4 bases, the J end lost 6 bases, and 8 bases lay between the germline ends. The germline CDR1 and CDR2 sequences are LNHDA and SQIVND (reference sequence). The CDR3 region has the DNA TGTGCCAGTAGTAATAGGGAGGATACGCAGTATTTT. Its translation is CASSNREDTQYF.

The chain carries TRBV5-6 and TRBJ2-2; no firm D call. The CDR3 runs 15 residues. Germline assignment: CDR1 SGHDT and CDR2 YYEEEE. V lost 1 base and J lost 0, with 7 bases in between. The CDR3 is CASSLWATNTGELFF. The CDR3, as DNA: TGTGCCAGCAGCTTGTGGGCTACGAACACCGGGGAGCTGTTTTTT.

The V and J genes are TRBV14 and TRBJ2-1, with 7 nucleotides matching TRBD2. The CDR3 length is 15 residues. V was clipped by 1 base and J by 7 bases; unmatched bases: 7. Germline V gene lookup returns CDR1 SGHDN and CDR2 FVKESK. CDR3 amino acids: CASSQASGFWNEQFF. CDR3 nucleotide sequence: TGTGCCAGCAGCCAAGCTAGCGGTTTCTGGAATGAGCAGTTCTTC. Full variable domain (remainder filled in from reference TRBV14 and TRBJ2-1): EAGVTQFPSHSVIEKGQTVTLRCDPISGHDNLYWYRRVMGKEIKFLLHFVKESKQDESGMPNNRFLAERTGGTYSTLKVQPAELEDSGVYFCASSQASGFWNEQFFGPGTRLTVL.

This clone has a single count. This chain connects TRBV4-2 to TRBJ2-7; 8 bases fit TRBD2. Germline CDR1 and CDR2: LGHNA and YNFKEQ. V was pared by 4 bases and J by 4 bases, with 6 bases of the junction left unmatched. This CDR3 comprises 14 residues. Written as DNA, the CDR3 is TGTGCCAGCAGCCCCGGGACTAGAAATTACGAGCAGTACTTC. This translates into CASSPGTRNYEQYF.